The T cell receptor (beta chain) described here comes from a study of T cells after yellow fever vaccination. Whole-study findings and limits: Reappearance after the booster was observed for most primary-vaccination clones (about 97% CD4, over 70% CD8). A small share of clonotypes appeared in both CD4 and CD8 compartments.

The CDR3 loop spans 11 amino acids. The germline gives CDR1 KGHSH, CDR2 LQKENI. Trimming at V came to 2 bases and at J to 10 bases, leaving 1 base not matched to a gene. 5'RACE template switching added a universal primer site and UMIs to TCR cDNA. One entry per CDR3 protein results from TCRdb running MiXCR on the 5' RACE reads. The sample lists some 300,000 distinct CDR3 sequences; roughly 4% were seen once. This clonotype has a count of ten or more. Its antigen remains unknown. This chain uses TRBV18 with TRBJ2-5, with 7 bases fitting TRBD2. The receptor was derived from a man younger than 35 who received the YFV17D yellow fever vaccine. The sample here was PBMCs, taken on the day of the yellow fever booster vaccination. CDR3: CASSPGEGQYF. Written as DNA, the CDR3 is TGTGCCAGCTCACCAGGGGAGGGCCAGTACTTC.